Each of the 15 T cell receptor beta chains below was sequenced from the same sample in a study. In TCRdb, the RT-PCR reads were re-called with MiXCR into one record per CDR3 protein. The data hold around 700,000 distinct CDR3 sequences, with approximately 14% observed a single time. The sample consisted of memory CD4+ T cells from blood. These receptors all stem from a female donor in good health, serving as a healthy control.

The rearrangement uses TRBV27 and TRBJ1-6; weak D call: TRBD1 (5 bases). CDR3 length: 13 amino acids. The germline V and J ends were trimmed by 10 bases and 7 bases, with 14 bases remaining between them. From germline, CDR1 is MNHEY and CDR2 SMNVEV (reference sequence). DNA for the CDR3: TGTGCCACGACAGCCGTGAGAAATTCACCCCTCCACTTT. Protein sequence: CATTAVRNSPLHF.

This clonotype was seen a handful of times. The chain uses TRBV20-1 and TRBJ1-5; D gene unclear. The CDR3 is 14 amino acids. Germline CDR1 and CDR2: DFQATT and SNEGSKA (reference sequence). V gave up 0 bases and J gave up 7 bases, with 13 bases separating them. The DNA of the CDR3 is TGCAGTGCTAGAGATGAGACTGCCAGACAGCCCCAGCATTTT. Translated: CSARDETARQPQHF.

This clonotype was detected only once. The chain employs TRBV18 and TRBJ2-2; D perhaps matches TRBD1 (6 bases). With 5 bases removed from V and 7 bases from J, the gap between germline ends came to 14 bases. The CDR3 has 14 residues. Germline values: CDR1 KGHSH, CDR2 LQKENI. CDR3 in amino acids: CASSTDRSNGELFF. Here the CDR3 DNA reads TGTGCCAGCTCAACGGACAGATCAAACGGGGAGCTGTTTTTT. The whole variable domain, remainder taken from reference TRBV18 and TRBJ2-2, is NAGVMQNPRHLVRRRGQEARLRCSPMKGHSHVYWYRQLPEEGLKFMVYLQKENIIDESGMPKERFSAEFPKEGPSILRIQQVVRGDSAAYFCASSTDRSNGELFFGEGSRLTVL.

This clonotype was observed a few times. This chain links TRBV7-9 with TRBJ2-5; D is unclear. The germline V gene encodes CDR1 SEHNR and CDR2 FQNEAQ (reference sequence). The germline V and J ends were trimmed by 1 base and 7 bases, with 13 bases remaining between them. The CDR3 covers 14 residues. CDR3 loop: CASSLDGHPGTQYF. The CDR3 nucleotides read TGTGCCAGCAGCTTAGACGGCCATCCTGGGACCCAGTACTTC.

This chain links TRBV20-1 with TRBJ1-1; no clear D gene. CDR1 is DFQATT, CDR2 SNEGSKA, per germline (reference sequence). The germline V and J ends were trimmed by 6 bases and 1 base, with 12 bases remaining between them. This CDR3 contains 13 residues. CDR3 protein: CSALGHSNTEAFF. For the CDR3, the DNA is TGCAGTGCCCTCGGCCACTCGAACACTGAAGCTTTCTTT.

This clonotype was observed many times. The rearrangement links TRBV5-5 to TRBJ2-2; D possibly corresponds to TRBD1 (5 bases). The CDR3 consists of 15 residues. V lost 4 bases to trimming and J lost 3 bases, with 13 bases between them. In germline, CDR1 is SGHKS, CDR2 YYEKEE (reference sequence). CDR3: CASSRQIWDTGELFF. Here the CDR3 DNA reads TGTGCCAGCAGCCGACAGATTTGGGACACCGGGGAGCTGTTTTTT.

The CDR3 spells CASSRPTGSYEQYF. The CDR3 DNA follows: TGTGCCAGCAGCCGTCCGACAGGGTCCTACGAGCAGTACTTC. This chain connects TRBV6-2 or TRBV6-3 to TRBJ2-7; 7 positions match TRBD1. CDR1 is MNHEY and CDR2 is SVGEGT in the germline V gene. V trimming: 6 bases; J trimming: 1 base; junction bases outside the gene matches: 6. The CDR3 is 14 amino acids.

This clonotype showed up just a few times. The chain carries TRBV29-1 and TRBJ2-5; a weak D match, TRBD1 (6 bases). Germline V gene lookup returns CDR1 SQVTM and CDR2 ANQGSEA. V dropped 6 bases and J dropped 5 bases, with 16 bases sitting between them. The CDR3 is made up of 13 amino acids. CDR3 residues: CSVDPGVRETQYF. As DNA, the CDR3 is TGCAGCGTCGACCCAGGGGTTAGGGAGACCCAGTACTTC.

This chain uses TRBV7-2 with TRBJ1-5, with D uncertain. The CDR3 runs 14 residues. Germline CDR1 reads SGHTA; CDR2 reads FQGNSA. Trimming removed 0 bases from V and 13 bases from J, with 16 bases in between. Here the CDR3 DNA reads TGTGCCAGCAGCTTAGCGGGATGGTCGGATACGCAGCATTTT. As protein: CASSLAGWSDTQHF. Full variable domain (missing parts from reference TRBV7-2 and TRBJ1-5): GAGVSQSPSNKVTEKGKDVELRCDPISGHTALYWYRQSLGQGLEFLIYFQGNSAPDKSGLPSDRFSAERTGGSVSTLTIQRTQQEDSAVYLCASSLAGWSDTQHFGDGTRLSIL.

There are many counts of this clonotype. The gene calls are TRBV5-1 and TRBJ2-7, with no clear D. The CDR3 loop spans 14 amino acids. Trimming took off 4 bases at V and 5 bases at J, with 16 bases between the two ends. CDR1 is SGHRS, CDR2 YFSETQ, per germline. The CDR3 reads CASSPGSQANEQYF. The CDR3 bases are TGCGCCAGCAGCCCGGGCTCCCAGGCAAACGAGCAGTACTTC. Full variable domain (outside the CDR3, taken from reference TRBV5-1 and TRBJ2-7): KAGVTQTPRYLIKTRGQQVTLSCSPISGHRSVSWYQQTPGQGLQFLFEYFSETQRNKGNFPGRFSGRQFSNSRSEMNVSTLELGDSALYLCASSPGSQANEQYFGPGTRLTVT.

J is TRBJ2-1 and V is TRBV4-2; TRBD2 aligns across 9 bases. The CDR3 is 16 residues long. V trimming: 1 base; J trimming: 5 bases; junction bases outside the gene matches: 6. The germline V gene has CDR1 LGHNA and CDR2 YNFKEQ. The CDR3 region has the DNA TGTGCCAGCAGCCAAGTGGCGGGAGGGTTTAACAATGAGCAGTTCTTC. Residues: CASSQVAGGFNNEQFF.

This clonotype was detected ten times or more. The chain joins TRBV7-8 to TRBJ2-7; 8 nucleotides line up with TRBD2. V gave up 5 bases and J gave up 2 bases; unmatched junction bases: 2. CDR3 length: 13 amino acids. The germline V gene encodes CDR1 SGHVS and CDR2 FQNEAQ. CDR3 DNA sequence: TGTGCCAGCAGCCGACTAGCGCCCTACGAGCAGTACTTC. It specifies CASSRLAPYEQYF.

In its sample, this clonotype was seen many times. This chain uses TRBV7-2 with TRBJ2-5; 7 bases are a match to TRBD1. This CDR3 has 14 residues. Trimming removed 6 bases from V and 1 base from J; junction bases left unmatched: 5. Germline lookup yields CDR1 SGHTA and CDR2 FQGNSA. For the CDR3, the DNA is TGTGCCAGCAGTTACAACAGGGGCCAAGAGACCCAGTACTTC. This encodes CASSYNRGQETQYF.

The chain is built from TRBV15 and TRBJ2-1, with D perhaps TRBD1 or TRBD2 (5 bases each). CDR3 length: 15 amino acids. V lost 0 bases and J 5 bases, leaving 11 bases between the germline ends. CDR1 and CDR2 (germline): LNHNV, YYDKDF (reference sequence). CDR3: CATSRDGAGHNEQFF. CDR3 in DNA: TGTGCCACCAGCAGAGATGGGGCGGGCCACAATGAGCAGTTCTTC. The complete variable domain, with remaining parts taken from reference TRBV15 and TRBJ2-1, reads DAMVIQNPRYQVTQFGKPVTLSCSQTLNHNVMYWYQQKSSQAPKLLFHYYDKDFNNEADTPDNFQSRRPNTSFCFLDIRSPGLGDTAMYLCATSRDGAGHNEQFFGPGTRLTVL.

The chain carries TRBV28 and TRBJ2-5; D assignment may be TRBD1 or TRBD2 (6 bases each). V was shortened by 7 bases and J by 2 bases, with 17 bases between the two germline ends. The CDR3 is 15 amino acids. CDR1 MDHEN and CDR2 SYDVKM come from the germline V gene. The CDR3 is CASTSGALEQETQYF. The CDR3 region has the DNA TGTGCCAGCACGTCGGGGGCCCTAGAGCAAGAGACCCAGTACTTC. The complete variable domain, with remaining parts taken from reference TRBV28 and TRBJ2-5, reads DVKVTQSSRYLVKRTGEKVFLECVQDMDHENMFWYRQDPGLGLRLIYFSYDVKMKEKGDIPEGYSVSREKKERFSLILESASTNQTSMYLCASTSGALEQETQYFGPGTRLLVL.